Here is one T cell receptor (beta chain) with its context. The entry originates in a study of T-cell reconstitution after alpha-beta-depleted transplantation in children. The CDR3 is 17 residues long. V was trimmed by 3 bases and J by 5 bases, leaving 21 bases between them. Germline values: CDR1 SGDLS, CDR2 YYNGEE. Unique molecular identifiers were built into the TCRbeta library. TCRdb used MiXCR to reprocess the PCR reads, holding one entry per CDR3 protein. The sample lists approximately 1,000,000 distinct CDR3 sequences, about 29% occurring once. The sequences come from PBMCs, mostly from graft donor cells, collected 360 days after TCRalphabeta/CD19-depleted stem cell transplant. The receptor was isolated from a boy under three years old who had a stem cell transplant for SCID, so the T cells may come from the graft donor. The genes are TRBV9 and TRBJ2-1, with D perhaps TRBD2 (6 bases). The CDR3 spells CASSAKFSRRLDNEQFF. In DNA form, the CDR3 reads TGTGCCAGCAGCGCCAAGTTCTCCCGACGACTAGACAATGAGCAGTTCTTC.